This paragraph reports one T cell receptor beta chain. The protocol attached unique molecular identifiers to individual cDNA molecules. TCRdb reprocessed the 5' RACE reads via MiXCR and lists one record per CDR3 protein. This table has about 64,000 distinct CDR3 sequences, just under 5% appearing once. These data are taken from a study of early T cells in non-severe SARS-CoV-2 infection. At the level of the study: Investigators sequenced bulk RNA drawn from unsorted whole blood, and chains remained unpaired.

This CDR3 has 12 residues. V lost 4 bases and J 8 bases, leaving 11 bases between the germline ends. The germline CDR1 and CDR2 sequences are MNHEY and SVGEGT. This sequence originates from an adult who was a healthcare worker with PCR-confirmed SARS-CoV-2 infection or an uninfected control (not recorded which). Sequencing was carried out using whole blood. The chain is built from TRBV6-2 or TRBV6-3 and TRBJ1-1, with unresolved D. This CDR3 is CASSLEFSEAFF. CDR3 coding DNA: TGTGCCAGCAGTTTGGAATTCAGCGAAGCTTTCTTT.